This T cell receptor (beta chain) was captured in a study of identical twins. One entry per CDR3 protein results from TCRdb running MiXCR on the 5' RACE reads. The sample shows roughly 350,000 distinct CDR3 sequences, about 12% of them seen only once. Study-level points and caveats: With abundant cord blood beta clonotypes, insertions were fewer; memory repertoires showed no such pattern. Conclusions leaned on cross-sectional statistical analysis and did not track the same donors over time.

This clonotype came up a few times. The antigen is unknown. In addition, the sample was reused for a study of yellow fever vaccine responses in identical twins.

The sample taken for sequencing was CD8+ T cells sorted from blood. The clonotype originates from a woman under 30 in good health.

The DNA for the CDR3 is TGTGCCAGCAGCTTCGGGGATGGTGAGCAGTACTTC. It is translated as CASSFGDGEQYF. This chain joins TRBV7-9 and TRBJ2-7; TRBD2 is a possible D gene (5 bases). This CDR3 has 12 residues. Trimming took off 3 bases at V and 7 bases at J, with 10 bases between the two ends. Germline V lookup: CDR1 SEHNR, CDR2 FQNEAQ (reference sequence).